The sequence of this TCR beta chain was determined in a study of blood T cell repertoires in COVID-19. Whole-study context: Sites across the United States, Italy and Spain contributed samples from acute and convalescent COVID-19. In each case, the material was cDNA or gDNA derived from T cells, B-cell-depleted T cells, or PBMCs.

In the original analysis: Amplification with reference gene primers provided the estimates of nucleated cell counts. Some clones are missing from TCRdb's copy, which holds only in-frame ones; the method was immunoSEQ multiplex PCR. V and J calls and clone size follow that table, whereas D and trimming were derived from the DNA. The sample lists about 59,000 clones; almost 80% were seen once. This clone was observed a single time. Per the germline V gene, CDR1 is SGHTA and CDR2 is FQGTGA. CDR3 size: 14 residues. J was trimmed by 8 bases and V by 5 bases; bases with no gene match: 6. Sequenced sample: peripheral blood. The J gene is TRBJ2-1, the V gene TRBV7-3, with 10 bases identical to TRBD1. The sequence came from a man between 60 and 75 years old with acute or convalescent COVID-19. The CDR3 sequence is CASSVSGTGDEQFF. CDR3 coding DNA: TGTGCCAGCAGCGTATCCGGGACAGGGGATGAGCAGTTCTTC.